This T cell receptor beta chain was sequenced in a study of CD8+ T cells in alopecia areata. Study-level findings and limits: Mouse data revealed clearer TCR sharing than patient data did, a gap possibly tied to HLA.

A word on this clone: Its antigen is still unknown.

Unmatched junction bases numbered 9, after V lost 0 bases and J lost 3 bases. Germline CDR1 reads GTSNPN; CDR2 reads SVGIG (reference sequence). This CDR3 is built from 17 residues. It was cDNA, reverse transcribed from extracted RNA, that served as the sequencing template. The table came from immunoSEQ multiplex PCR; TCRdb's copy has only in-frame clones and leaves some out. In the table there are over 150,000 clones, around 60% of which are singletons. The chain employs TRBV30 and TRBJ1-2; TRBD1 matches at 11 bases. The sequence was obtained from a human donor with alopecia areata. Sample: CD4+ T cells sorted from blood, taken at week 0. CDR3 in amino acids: CAWSVWGQGVGDYGYTF. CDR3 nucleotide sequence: TGTGCCTGGAGTGTGTGGGGACAGGGGGTTGGGGACTATGGCTACACCTTC.